Listed here is a single T cell receptor beta chain. Looked up from germline, CDR1 is MNHEY and CDR2 is SVGAGI. The CDR3 spans 13 residues. Germline trimming cut 8 bases from V and 8 bases from J; bases unmatched to any gene: 7. In the original processing: Estimation of nucleated cell counts relied on the amplification of reference gene primers. Method: immunoSEQ multiplex PCR; TCRdb's copy keeps in-frame clones and lacks some. D and trimming were read from the DNA, whereas the V and J calls and clone size are those reported in that table. Of tens of thousands of clones in the sample, more than 70% were seen once. This sample is drawn from a study of blood T cell repertoires in COVID-19. Overall study: The origin of the acute and convalescent COVID-19 samples was the United States, Italy and Spain. In each case, the material was cDNA or gDNA derived from T cells, B-cell-depleted T cells, or PBMCs.

This chain joins TRBV6-5 and TRBJ2-1; 9 positions agree with TRBD2. Sample: peripheral blood. This clonotype was obtained from a human donor in a cohort sampled during active COVID-19. DNA for the CDR3: TGTGCCAGCGGGTTAGCGGGAGAGTATGAGCAGTTCTTC. Translation: CASGLAGEYEQFF.